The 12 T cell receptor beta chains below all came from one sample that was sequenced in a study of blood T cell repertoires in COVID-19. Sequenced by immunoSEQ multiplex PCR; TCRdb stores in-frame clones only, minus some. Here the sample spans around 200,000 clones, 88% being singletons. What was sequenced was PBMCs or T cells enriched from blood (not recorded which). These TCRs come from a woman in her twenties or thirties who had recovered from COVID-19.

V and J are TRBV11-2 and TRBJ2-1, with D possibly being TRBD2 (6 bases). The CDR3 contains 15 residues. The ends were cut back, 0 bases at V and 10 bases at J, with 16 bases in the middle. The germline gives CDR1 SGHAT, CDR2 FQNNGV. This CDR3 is CASSLERGNLNEQFF. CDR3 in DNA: TGTGCCAGCAGCTTAGAGCGGGGTAATCTCAACGAGCAGTTCTTC. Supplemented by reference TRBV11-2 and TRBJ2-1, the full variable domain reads EAGVAQSPRYKIIEKRQSVAFWCNPISGHATLYWYQQILGQGPKLLIQFQNNGVVDDSQLPKDRFSAERLKGVDSTLKIQPAKLEDSAVYLCASSLERGNLNEQFFGPGTRLTVL.

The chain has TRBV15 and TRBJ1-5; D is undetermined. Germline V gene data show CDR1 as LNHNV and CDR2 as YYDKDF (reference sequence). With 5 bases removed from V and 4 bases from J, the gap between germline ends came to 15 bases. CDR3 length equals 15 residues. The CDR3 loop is CATSLWGGGNQPQHF. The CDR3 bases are TGTGCCACCAGCCTCTGGGGAGGTGGTAATCAGCCCCAGCATTTT. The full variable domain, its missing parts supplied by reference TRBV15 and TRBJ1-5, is DAMVIQNPRYQVTQFGKPVTLSCSQTLNHNVMYWYQQKSSQAPKLLFHYYDKDFNNEADTPDNFQSRRPNTSFCFLDIRSPGLGDTAMYLCATSLWGGGNQPQHFGDGTRLSIL.

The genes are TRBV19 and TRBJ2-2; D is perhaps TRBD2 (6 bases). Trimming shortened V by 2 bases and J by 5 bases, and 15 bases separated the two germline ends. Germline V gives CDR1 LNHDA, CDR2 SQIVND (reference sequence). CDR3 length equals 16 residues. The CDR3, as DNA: TGTGCCAGTAGTATAACGGGCCGCGGGAAGACCGGGGAGCTGTTTTTT. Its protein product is CASSITGRGKTGELFF. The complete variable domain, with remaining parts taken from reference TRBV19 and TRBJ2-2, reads DGGITQSPKYLFRKEGQNVTLSCEQNLNHDAMYWYRQDPGQGLRLIYYSQIVNDFQKGDIAEGYSVSREKKESFPLTVTSAQKNPTAFYLCASSITGRGKTGELFFGEGSRLTVL.

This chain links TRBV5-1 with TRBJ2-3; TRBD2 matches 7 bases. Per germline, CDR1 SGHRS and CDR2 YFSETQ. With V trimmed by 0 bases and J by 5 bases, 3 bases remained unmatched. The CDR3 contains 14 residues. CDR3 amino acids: CASSLGGEGDTQYF. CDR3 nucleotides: TGCGCCAGCAGCTTGGGTGGGGAGGGAGATACGCAGTATTTT.

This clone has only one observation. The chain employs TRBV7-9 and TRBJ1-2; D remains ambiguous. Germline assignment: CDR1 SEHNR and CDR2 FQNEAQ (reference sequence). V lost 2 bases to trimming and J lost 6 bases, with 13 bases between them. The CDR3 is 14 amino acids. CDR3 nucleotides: TGTGCCAGCAGCTTAAGAACGGGAAAGGATGGCTACACCTTC. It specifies CASSLRTGKDGYTF.

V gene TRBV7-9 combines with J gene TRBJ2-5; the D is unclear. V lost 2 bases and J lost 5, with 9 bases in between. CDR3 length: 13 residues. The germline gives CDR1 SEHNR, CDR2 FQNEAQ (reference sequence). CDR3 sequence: CASSLNEEETQYF. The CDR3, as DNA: TGTGCCAGCAGCTTAAATGAGGAGGAGACCCAGTACTTC.

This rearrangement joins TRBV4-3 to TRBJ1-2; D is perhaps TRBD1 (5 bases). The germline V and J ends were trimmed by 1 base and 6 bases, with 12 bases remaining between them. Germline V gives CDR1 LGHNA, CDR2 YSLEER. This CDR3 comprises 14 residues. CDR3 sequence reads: CASSQVRGGHGYTF. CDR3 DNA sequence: TGCGCCAGCAGCCAAGTCCGGGGGGGACATGGCTACACCTTC.

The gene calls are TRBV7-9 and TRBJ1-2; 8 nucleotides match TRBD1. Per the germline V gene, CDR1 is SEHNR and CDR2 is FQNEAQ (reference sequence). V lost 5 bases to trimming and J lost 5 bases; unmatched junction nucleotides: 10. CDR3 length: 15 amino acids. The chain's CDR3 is CASSTQGQGSYGYTF. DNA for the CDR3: TGTGCCAGCAGCACCCAAGGACAGGGATCTTATGGCTACACCTTC.

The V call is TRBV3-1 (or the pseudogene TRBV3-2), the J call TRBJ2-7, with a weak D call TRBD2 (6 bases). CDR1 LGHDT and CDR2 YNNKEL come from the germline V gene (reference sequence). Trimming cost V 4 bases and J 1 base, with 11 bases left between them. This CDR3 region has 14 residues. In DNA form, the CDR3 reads TGTGCCAGCAGCCGGGGGGTTGGGTCCTACGAGCAGTACTTC. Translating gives CASSRGVGSYEQYF.

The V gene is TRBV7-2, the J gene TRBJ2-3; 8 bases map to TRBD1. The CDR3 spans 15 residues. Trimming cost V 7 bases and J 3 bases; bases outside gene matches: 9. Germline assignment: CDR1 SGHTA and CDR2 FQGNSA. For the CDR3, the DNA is TGTGCCAGCAACAAACTGGGACAGGTTACAGATACGCAGTATTTT. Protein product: CASNKLGQVTDTQYF.

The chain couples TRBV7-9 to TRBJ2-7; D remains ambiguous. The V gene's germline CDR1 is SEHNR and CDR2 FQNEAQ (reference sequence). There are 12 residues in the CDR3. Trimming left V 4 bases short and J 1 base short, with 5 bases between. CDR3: CASSSESYEQYF. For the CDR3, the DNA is TGTGCCAGCAGCTCAGAATCCTACGAGCAGTACTTC.

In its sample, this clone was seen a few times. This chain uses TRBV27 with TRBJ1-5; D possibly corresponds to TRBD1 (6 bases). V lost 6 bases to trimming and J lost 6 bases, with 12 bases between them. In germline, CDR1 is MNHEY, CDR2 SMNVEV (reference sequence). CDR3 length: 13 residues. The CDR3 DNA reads TGTGCCAGCAGGGGGGGGGCCGGTCAGCCCCAGCATTTT. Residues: CASRGGAGQPQHF.